This TCR beta chain was documented in a study of CD8 T cells in Susac syndrome. Study-level findings and limits: In its TCR sequencing and HLA analysis, the study acknowledged that the number of individuals was relatively small.

On this clonotype itself: The antigen is undetermined.

Trimming pared 5 bases from V and 0 bases from J, leaving 7 bases between. Germline CDR1 ENHRY, CDR2 SYGVKD. The CDR3 sequence is 13 residues long. TCR beta sequencing was performed on blood CD8+ and CD4+ T cells. Through negative isolation, CD4+ and CD8+ T cells were obtained, while TEMRA cells were enriched using FACS. RNA was extracted with the RNeasy kit, and a quantity of 0.5 to 1 ug was reverse transcribed using random hexamers. Amplification of TCR beta CDR3 used immunoSEQ multiplex PCR across 54 Vbeta and 13 Jbeta. One entry per CDR3 protein, called by TCRdb with MiXCR from the immunoSEQ multiplex PCR reads. The sample holds under 250,000 distinct CDR3 sequences, roughly 93% seen once.

This receptor was obtained from a human donor with multiple sclerosis. V is TRBV10-3 and J is TRBJ2-5; D ambiguous. Sequenced input: CD4+ T cells from PBMCs. CDR3 sequence reads: CAISPSHQETQYF. The CDR3 DNA is TGTGCCATCAGTCCCTCACACCAAGAGACCCAGTACTTC.